One and the same sample provided the 30 T cell receptor beta chains below, sequenced in a study of cutaneous CD30+ T cell lymphoproliferative disorder and hepatitis E. Here immunoSEQ multiplex PCR was the method, and the copy in TCRdb shows in-frame clones only, minus some. The sample yields a few hundred clones, 84% seen once. Sequencing input: liver tissue. The source of these receptors is a human donor with a cutaneous T cell lymphoproliferative disorder associated with hepatitis E virus.

This sequence joins TRBV29-1 and TRBJ2-3; possibly TRBD1 or TRBD2 for D (5 bases each). There are 14 residues in the CDR3. The V end lost 4 bases, the J end lost 5 bases, and 16 bases lay between the germline ends. CDR1 and CDR2 (germline): SQVTM, ANQGSEA. Here the CDR3 reads CSVAGTRGIDTQYF. CDR3 coding DNA: TGCAGCGTTGCCGGGACCCGAGGGATAGATACGCAGTATTTT.

The V and J genes are TRBV7-2 and TRBJ2-7; 8 bases fit TRBD2. Per the germline V gene, CDR1 is SGHTA and CDR2 is FQGNSA. The CDR3 has 14 amino acids. The V segment lost 2 bases and the J segment 4 bases; nucleotides outside the gene matches: 4. Here the CDR3 DNA reads TGTGCCAGCAGCTTAAGGACTAGCAGATACGAGCAGTACTTC. Residues: CASSLRTSRYEQYF.

The chain joins TRBV28 to TRBJ1-5; 7 bases agree with TRBD1. The CDR3 spans 14 residues. The junction had 6 bases not matched to a gene; V was cut back by 3 bases and J by 7 bases. The germline V gene has CDR1 MDHEN and CDR2 SYDVKM. The CDR3 region has the DNA TGTGCCAGCAGTTTCGGCAGGGGGAGGCAGCCCCAGCATTTT. It is translated as CASSFGRGRQPQHF.

The V and J genes are TRBV18 and TRBJ1-5; D is perhaps TRBD1 (5 bases). The length of the CDR3 is 15 residues. V was clipped by 0 bases and J by 6 bases, with 12 bases between them. Per germline, CDR1 KGHSH and CDR2 LQKENI. CDR3 in DNA: TGTGCCAGCTCACCACCCGTAAGGGGCAGTCAGCCCCAGCATTTT. Translated: CASSPPVRGSQPQHF.

The chain combines TRBV28 with TRBJ1-3, with D maybe TRBD1 (5 bases). The length of the CDR3 is 17 residues. Germline CDR1 and CDR2: MDHEN and SYDVKM. With 6 bases removed from V and 0 bases from J, the gap between germline ends came to 18 bases. As DNA, the CDR3 is TGTGCCAGCAGACCGCTAGGGGATCTCCTCTCTGGAAACACCATATATTTT. Protein: CASRPLGDLLSGNTIYF.

The chain employs TRBV29-1 and TRBJ1-3; D is undetermined. Germline loops: CDR1 SQVTM, CDR2 ANQGSEA. This CDR3 has 12 amino acids. V was trimmed by 2 bases and J by 4 bases, leaving 6 bases between them. The CDR3, as DNA: TGCAGCGTTGAACTCCTGGGAAACACCATATATTTT. The encoded protein is CSVELLGNTIYF.

The chain couples TRBV4-3 to TRBJ2-1; D is undetermined. The CDR3 is 14 residues long. Trimming shortened V by 4 bases and J by 0 bases, and 7 bases separated the two germline ends. Germline CDR1 reads LGHNA; CDR2 reads YSLEER. The CDR3 spells CASSRGSSYNEQFF. Written as DNA, the CDR3 is TGCGCCAGCAGCCGTGGGTCCTCCTACAATGAGCAGTTCTTC.

The chain employs TRBV7-2 and TRBJ2-5; D might be TRBD1 (5 bases). The CDR3 spans 14 residues. With 1 base removed from V and 5 bases from J, the gap between germline ends came to 11 bases. Per germline, CDR1 SGHTA and CDR2 FQGNSA. The CDR3 nucleotides are TGTGCCAGCAGCTTAGATCAGGGTTGGGAGACCCAGTACTTC. Translating it yields CASSLDQGWETQYF. The full variable domain, its missing parts supplied by reference TRBV7-2 and TRBJ2-5, is GAGVSQSPSNKVTEKGKDVELRCDPISGHTALYWYRQSLGQGLEFLIYFQGNSAPDKSGLPSDRFSAERTGGSVSTLTIQRTQQEDSAVYLCASSLDQGWETQYFGPGTRLLVL.

The CDR3 reads CASSVRDRDSEQYF. The CDR3 DNA is TGTGCCAGCAGTGTAAGGGACAGGGACAGCGAGCAGTACTTC. The rearrangement uses TRBV2 and TRBJ2-7, with 9 bases fitting TRBD1. CDR3 length equals 14 residues. The ends lost 4 bases at V and 6 bases at J; junction bases unmatched: 7. Looked up from germline, CDR1 is SNHLY and CDR2 is FYNNEI.

The genes are TRBV7-2 and TRBJ2-7; D unclear. The germline CDR1 and CDR2 sequences are SGHTA and FQGNSA. V was clipped by 1 base and J by 1 base, with 11 bases between them. The CDR3 spans 15 residues. The CDR3 nucleotides read TGTGCCAGCAGCTTAGAAGTGGCACGATCCTACGAGCAGTACTTC. Its translation: CASSLEVARSYEQYF. The whole variable domain, remainder taken from reference TRBV7-2 and TRBJ2-7, is GAGVSQSPSNKVTEKGKDVELRCDPISGHTALYWYRQSLGQGLEFLIYFQGNSAPDKSGLPSDRFSAERTGGSVSTLTIQRTQQEDSAVYLCASSLEVARSYEQYFGPGTRLTVT.

The J gene is TRBJ2-2, the V gene TRBV29-1; 11 bases map to TRBD1. V lost 5 bases, J lost 6 bases, and 8 bases stayed unmatched. The germline V gene has CDR1 SQVTM and CDR2 ANQGSEA. The CDR3 totals 15 residues. Written as DNA, the CDR3 is TGCAGCGTTCGACCGGGACAGGGGGAGTCCGGGGAGCTGTTTTTT. Its protein product is CSVRPGQGESGELFF.

The chain joins TRBV5-1 to TRBJ1-4; no clear D. Germline V gives CDR1 SGHRS, CDR2 YFSETQ. The V and J ends lost 0 bases and 8 bases respectively, with 14 bases between them. This CDR3 has 15 residues. Here the CDR3 reads CASSLGTASPEKLFF. The CDR3 nucleotides read TGCGCCAGCAGCTTGGGTACGGCAAGCCCGGAAAAACTGTTTTTT.

J is TRBJ2-7 and V is TRBV21-1; the DNA was not used to check the table's D call, TRBD1. TRBV21-1 is a listed pseudogene. The CDR3 spans 17 residues. The CDR3 DNA sequence: TGTGCCAGCAGCAAAAATTGGACCCGGGACAAGTTTTACGAGCAGTACTTC. Translating it yields CASSKNWTRDKFYEQYF.

The V and J genes are TRBV11-3 and TRBJ2-2; TRBD2 is a possible D gene (5 bases). The germline V and J ends were trimmed by 0 bases and 7 bases, with 9 bases remaining between them. CDR1 is SGHNT and CDR2 is YENEEA in the germline V gene. The CDR3 contains 14 residues. For the CDR3, the DNA is TGTGCCAGCAGCTTAGACGGGGTAATCGGGGAGCTGTTTTTT. Protein sequence: CASSLDGVIGELFF.

V usage is TRBV4-2 and J usage is TRBJ1-2; D is ambiguous. This CDR3 comprises 16 residues. Per the germline V gene, CDR1 is LGHNA and CDR2 is YNFKEQ. Deletions cut 0 bases from V and 4 bases from J, with 15 bases between. The CDR3 DNA is TGTGCCAGCAGCCAAGATGTGGCCTCCCCATTCTATGGCTACACCTTC. Its translation: CASSQDVASPFYGYTF.

The CDR3 here is CASSQGDPFGTDTQYF. CDR3 in DNA: TGTGCCAGCAGCCAAGGAGACCCCTTTGGGACAGATACGCAGTATTTT. The chain has TRBV4-2 and TRBJ2-3; D remains ambiguous. This CDR3 contains 16 residues. The V end was cut by 1 base, the J end by 3 bases, with 14 bases between. Looked up from germline, CDR1 is LGHNA and CDR2 is YNFKEQ.

The gene calls are TRBV7-2 and TRBJ1-6, with no clear D. Germline CDR1 reads SGHTA; CDR2 reads FQGNSA. V dropped 4 bases and J dropped 8 bases, with 12 bases sitting between them. CDR3 length equals 14 residues. The CDR3, as DNA: TGTGCCAGCAGCTCTAGCCCCCTCTATTCACCCCTCCACTTT. Translation gives CASSSSPLYSPLHF.

This clone is hyperexpanded by share. V and J are TRBV19 and TRBJ2-7, with D perhaps TRBD1 (5 bases). Between the trimmed V and J ends, which lost 4 bases and 5 bases, there was a span of 12 bases. Per the germline V gene, CDR1 is LNHDA and CDR2 is SQIVND (reference sequence). The CDR3 spans 13 residues. CDR3 nucleotide sequence: TGTGCCAGTAGTACAGGGATAAAGAACGAGCAGTACTTC. It codes for CASSTGIKNEQYF. The variable domain in full, completed from reference TRBV19 and TRBJ2-7, reads DGGITQSPKYLFRKEGQNVTLSCEQNLNHDAMYWYRQDPGQGLRLIYYSQIVNDFQKGDIAEGYSVSREKKESFPLTVTSAQKNPTAFYLCASSTGIKNEQYFGPGTRLTVT.

The chain combines TRBV5-7 with TRBJ1-5; D ambiguous. TRBV5-7 is noted as an ORF with a role that remains uncertain. The CDR3 has 14 residues. V was shortened by 3 bases and J by 2 bases, with 9 bases between the two germline ends. CDR3 sequence: CASSSDKGNQPQHF. Written as DNA, the CDR3 is TGTGCCAGCAGCTCAGACAAGGGCAATCAGCCCCAGCATTTT.

The chain recombines TRBV11-3 with TRBJ1-1, with TRBD1 matching 7 bases. V shed 5 bases and J 0 bases; nucleotides not matched to a gene: 6. This CDR3 spans 15 amino acids. Germline-derived CDR1 and CDR2 are SGHNT and YENEEA. This CDR3 is CASSTGDSLNTEAFF. CDR3 nucleotides: TGTGCCAGCAGCACTGGGGACAGCCTGAACACTGAAGCTTTCTTT.

The rearrangement links TRBV28 to TRBJ2-7, with TRBD2 identical over 9 bases. Germline loops: CDR1 MDHEN, CDR2 SYDVKM. The CDR3 extends over 15 amino acids. V lost 7 bases and J lost 3; bases outside the gene matches: 10. CDR3 DNA sequence: TGTGCCAGCACCCGCGGGAGGGGGCTACTCTACGAGCAGTACTTC. Amino acids: CASTRGRGLLYEQYF.

The chain has TRBV5-1 and TRBJ1-1, with D tentatively TRBD1 (5 bases). The CDR3 spans 16 residues. The ends were cut back, 7 bases at V and 4 bases at J, with 23 bases in the middle. Germline V gene data show CDR1 as SGHRS and CDR2 as YFSETQ. The CDR3 DNA reads TGCGCCAGCCACCAACTACGACAGACCTCCATCACTGAAGCTTTCTTT. It translates to CASHQLRQTSITEAFF.

This sequence joins TRBV6-4 and TRBJ1-1; a possible D gene is TRBD1 (6 bases). The CDR3 runs 18 residues. The V end was cut by 6 bases, the J end by 3 bases, with 26 bases between. Per germline, CDR1 MRHNA and CDR2 SNTAGT. The CDR3 DNA reads TGTGCCAGCAGGCCTCGGGGGGCAGGGGTTGTTGCTGACACTGAAGCTTTCTTT. Translated, it gives CASRPRGAGVVADTEAFF.

The chain employs TRBV21-1 and TRBJ2-3. TRBV21-1 is labeled a pseudogene. The length of the CDR3 is 17 residues. The DNA of the CDR3 is TGTGCCAGCAGCAAAACATCGCAGGGACGACGCACAGATACGCAGTATTTT. This gives the protein CASSKTSQGRRTDTQYF.

The V and J genes are TRBV5-4 and TRBJ1-1; D gene uncertain. V dropped 4 bases and J dropped 4 bases, with 11 bases sitting between them. This CDR3 has 13 residues. Germline CDR1 and CDR2: SGHNT and YYREEE (reference sequence). The CDR3 nucleotides read TGTGCCAGCAGCCCCCAAGGGTCCACTGAAGCTTTCTTT. It is translated as CASSPQGSTEAFF.

The chain is built from TRBV7-9 and TRBJ2-3, with D unresolved. Germline V gene sequence: CDR1 SEHNR, CDR2 FQNEAQ (reference sequence). This CDR3 comprises 15 residues. The ends were cut back, 5 bases at V and 1 base at J, with 13 bases in the middle. Here the CDR3 DNA reads TGTGCCAGCAGCCCCCTCCGTTTTGGCACAGATACGCAGTATTTT. This encodes CASSPLRFGTDTQYF.

The rearrangement links TRBV4-3 to TRBJ2-1, with a possible D match to TRBD2 (6 bases). Trimming removed 4 bases from V and 3 bases from J, with 13 bases in between. This CDR3 spans 15 amino acids. Germline V gives CDR1 LGHNA, CDR2 YSLEER. This CDR3 is CASSPRRGFYNEQFF. Written as DNA, the CDR3 is TGCGCCAGCAGCCCGCGGCGGGGTTTCTACAATGAGCAGTTCTTC.

The chain has TRBV7-9 and TRBJ2-5; D is ambiguous. CDR3 length equals 12 residues. Per germline, CDR1 SEHNR and CDR2 FQNEAQ (reference sequence). The V end was cut by 5 bases, the J end by 5 bases, with 9 bases between. The CDR3 nucleotides are TGTGCCAGCAGCATCCTTCAGGAGACCCAGTACTTC. Protein sequence: CASSILQETQYF.

V is TRBV19 and J is TRBJ1-1; D is unclear. Germline-derived CDR1 and CDR2 are LNHDA and SQIVND (reference sequence). The V end was cut by 6 bases, the J end by 6 bases, with 14 bases between. The CDR3 extends over 13 amino acids. The CDR3 loop reads CASRLGGVAEAFF. CDR3 coding DNA: TGTGCCAGTAGGCTGGGAGGAGTGGCTGAAGCTTTCTTT.

This clone was counted a single time. This rearrangement joins TRBV5-4 to TRBJ1-4; TRBD1 matches at 9 bases. The CDR3 runs 15 residues. Losses at the gene ends were 4 bases for V and 3 bases for J; bases not matched to a gene: 4. Germline CDR1 and CDR2: SGHNT and YYREEE (reference sequence). For the CDR3, the DNA is TGTGCCAGCAGCGTAAGGACAGGGGCTAATGAAAAACTGTTTTTT. It translates to CASSVRTGANEKLFF.